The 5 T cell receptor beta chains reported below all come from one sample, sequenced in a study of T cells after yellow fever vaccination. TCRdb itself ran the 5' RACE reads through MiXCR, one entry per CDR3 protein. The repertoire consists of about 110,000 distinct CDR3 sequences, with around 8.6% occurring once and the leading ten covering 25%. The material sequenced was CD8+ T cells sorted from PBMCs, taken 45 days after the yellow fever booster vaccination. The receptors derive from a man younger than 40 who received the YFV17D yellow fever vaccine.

CDR3 amino acids: CASSALEGVEAFF. The CDR3 nucleotides read TGTGCCAGCAGCGCCCTCGAGGGTGTTGAAGCTTTCTTT. This chain joins TRBV7-9 and TRBJ1-1; no clear D. This CDR3 has 13 residues. The V end lost 5 bases, the J end lost 7 bases, and 14 bases lay between the germline ends. Germline CDR1 is SEHNR and CDR2 is FQNEAQ (reference sequence). Using reference TRBV7-9 and TRBJ1-1 for the parts outside the CDR3, the full variable domain is DTGVSQNPRHKITKRGQNVTFRCDPISEHNRLYWYRQTLGQGPEFLTYFQNEAQLEKSRLLSDRFSAERPKGSFSTLEIQRTEQGDSAMYLCASSALEGVEAFFGQGTRLTVV.

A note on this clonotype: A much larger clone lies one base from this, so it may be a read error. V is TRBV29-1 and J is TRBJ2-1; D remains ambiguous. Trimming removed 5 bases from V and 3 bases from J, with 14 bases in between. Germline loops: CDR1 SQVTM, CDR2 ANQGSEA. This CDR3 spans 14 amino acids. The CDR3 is CSVHDLNYYNEQFF. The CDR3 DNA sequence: TGCAGCGTTCATGATTTGAACTACTACAATGAGCAGTTCTTC.

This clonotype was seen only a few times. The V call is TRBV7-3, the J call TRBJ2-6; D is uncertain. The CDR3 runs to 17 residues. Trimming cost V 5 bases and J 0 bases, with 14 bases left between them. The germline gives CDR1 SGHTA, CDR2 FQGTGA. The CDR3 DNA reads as TGTGCCAGCAGCAGGCGAAGTGTGAGCTCTGGGGCCAACGTCCTGACTTTC. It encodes CASSRRSVSSGANVLTF.

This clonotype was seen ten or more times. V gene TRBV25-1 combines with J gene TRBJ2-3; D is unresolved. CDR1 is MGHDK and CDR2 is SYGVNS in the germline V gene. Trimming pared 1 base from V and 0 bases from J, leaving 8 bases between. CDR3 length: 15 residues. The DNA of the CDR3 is TGTGCCAGCAGTGAATTAGGACGGAGCACAGATACGCAGTATTTT. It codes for CASSELGRSTDTQYF. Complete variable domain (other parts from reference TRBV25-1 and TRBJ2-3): EADIYQTPRYLVIGTGKKITLECSQTMGHDKMYWYQQDPGMELHLIHYSYGVNSTEKGDLSSESTVSRIRTEHFPLTLESARPSHTSQYLCASSELGRSTDTQYFGPGTRLTVL.

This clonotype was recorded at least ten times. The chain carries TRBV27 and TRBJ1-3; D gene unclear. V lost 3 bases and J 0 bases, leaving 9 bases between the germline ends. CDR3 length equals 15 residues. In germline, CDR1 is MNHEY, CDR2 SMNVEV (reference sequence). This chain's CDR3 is CASSLDRSSGNTIYF. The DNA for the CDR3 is TGTGCCAGCAGTTTGGACCGATCCTCTGGAAACACCATATATTTT.